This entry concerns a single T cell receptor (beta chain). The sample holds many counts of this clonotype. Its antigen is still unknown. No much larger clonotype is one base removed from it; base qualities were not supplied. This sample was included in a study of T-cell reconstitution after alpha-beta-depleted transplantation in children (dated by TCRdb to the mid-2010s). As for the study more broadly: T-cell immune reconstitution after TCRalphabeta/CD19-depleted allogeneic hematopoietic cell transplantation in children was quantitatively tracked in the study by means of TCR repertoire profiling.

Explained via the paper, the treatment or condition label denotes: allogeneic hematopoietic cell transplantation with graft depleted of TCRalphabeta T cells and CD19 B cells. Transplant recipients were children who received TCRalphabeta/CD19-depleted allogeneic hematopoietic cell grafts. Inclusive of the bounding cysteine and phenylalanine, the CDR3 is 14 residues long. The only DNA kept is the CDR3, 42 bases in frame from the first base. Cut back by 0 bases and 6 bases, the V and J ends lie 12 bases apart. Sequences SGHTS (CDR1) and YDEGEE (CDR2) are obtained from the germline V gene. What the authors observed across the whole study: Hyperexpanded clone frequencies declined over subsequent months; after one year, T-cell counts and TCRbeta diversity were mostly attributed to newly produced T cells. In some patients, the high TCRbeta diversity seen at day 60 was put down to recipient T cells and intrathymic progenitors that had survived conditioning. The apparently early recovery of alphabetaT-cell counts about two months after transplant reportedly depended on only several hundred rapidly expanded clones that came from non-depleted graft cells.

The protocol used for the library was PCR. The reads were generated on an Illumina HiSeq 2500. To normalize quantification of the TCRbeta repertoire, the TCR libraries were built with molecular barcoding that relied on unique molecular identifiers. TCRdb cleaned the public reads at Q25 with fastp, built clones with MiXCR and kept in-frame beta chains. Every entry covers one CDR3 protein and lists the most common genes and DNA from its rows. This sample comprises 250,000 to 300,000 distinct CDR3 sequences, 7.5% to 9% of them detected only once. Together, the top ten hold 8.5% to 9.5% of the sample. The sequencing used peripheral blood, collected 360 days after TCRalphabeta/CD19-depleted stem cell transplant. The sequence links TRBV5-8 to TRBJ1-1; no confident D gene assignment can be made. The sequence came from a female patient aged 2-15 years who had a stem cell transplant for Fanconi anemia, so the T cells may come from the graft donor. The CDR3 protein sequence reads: CASSLGPPVAEAFF. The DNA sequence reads TGTGCCAGCAGCTTGGGACCGCCAGTCGCTGAAGCTTTCTTT.